One and the same sample provided the 2 T cell receptor beta chains below, sequenced in a study of post-analysis software for immune sequencing data. General study results and limits: Four or five TRBV segments were significantly more frequent in patients than in controls. TRBV5-6, TRBV5-1 and TRBV20-1 were among these segments.

These receptors lack a known antigen. TCR beta cDNA libraries included unique molecular identifiers. TCRdb independently ran MiXCR on the PCR reads; one entry per CDR3 protein. This table has approximately 350,000 distinct CDR3 sequences, approximately 38% appearing once. Sequenced material: blood. Receptors originate from a girl aged 10 to 17 with multiple sclerosis.

In regard to this clonotype: At one end, the junction sequence differs from germline, possibly due to a read error. V usage is TRBV3-1 and J usage is TRBJ2-6; TRBD1 agrees at 7 bases. CDR1 is LGHDT and CDR2 is YNNKEL in the germline V gene (reference sequence). The CDR3 sequence is 16 residues long. The CDR3 bases are TGTGCCAGCAGCCAAGTAAGGGGGCCTGGGGCCAACGTCCGGACTTTC. This encodes CASSQVRGPGANVRTF.

The V call is TRBV12-3 or TRBV12-4, the J call TRBJ2-7; no clear D. This CDR3 is 11 amino acids long. The V end was cut by 6 bases, the J end by 7 bases, with 10 bases between. The CDR3 DNA reads as TGTGCCAGCAGGTCTCTTGGGGAGCAGTACTTC. This encodes CASRSLGEQYF.